This T cell receptor (beta chain) was found in a study of cytomegalovirus exposure and HLA in healthy donors. The PCR made use of 60 Vbeta and 13 Jbeta primers. This table comes from immunoSEQ multiplex PCR, and its TCRdb copy is limited to in-frame clones, with some not included. Among about 73,000 clones listed, over 60% were seen once. The CDR3 runs 16 residues. Germline assignment: CDR1 SGHAT and CDR2 FQNNGV. J was trimmed by 5 bases and V by 4 bases; bases with no gene match: 10. This clone was detected only once. The TCR sequence derives from a male donor in good health and CMV-seronegative. J is TRBJ2-7 and V is TRBV11-2, with 11 bases lining up with TRBD1. What was sequenced was PBMCs. The CDR3 is CASSSIAGTGGNEQYF. CDR3 DNA sequence: TGTGCCAGCAGCTCAATCGCCGGGACAGGGGGTAACGAGCAGTACTTC.